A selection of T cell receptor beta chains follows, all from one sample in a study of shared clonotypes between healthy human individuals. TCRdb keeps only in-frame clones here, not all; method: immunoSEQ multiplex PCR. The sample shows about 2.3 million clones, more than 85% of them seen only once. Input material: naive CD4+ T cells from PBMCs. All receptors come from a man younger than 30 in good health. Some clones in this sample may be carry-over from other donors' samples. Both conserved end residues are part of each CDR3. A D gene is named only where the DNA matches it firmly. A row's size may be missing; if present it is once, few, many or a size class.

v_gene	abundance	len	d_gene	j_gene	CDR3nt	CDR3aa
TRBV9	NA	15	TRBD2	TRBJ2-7	TGTGCCAGCAGCGTAGCAGCGGGAGTACCTTACGAGCAGTACTTC	CASSVAAGVPYEQYF
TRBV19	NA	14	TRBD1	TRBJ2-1	TGTGCCAGTAGTCCACAGGGGTCATACAATGAGCAGTTCTTC	CASSPQGSYNEQFF
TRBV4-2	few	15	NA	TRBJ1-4	TGTGCCAGCAGCCAAGCCGGGGCGCCTAATGAAAAACTGTTTTTT	CASSQAGAPNEKLFF
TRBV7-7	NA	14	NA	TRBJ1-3	TGTGCCAGCAGCTTAGGCCCTTCTGGAAACACCATATATTTT	CASSLGPSGNTIYF
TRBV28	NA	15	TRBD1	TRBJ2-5	TGTGCCAGCACCACCGGACAGGGGGCGACGCAGACCCAGTACTTC	CASTTGQGATQTQYF
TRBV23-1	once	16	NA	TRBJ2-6	TGCGCCAGCAGTAATCAGGGAGAAGCTGGGGCCAACGTCCTGACTTTC	CASSNQGEAGANVLTF
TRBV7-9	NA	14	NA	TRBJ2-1	TGTGCCAGCAGCTCCATAGTGGGAGCCGATGAGCAGTTCTTC	CASSSIVGADEQFF
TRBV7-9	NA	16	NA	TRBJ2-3	TGTGCCAGCAGCCCGACAGGTGGCCCTGTCACAGATACGCAGTATTTT	CASSPTGGPVTDTQYF
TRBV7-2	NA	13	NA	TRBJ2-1	TGTGCCAGCAGCTTAGCGGCGGGCGTCGGGCAGTTCTTC	CASSLAAGVGQFF
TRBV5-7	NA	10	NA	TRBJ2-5	TGTGCCAGCAGCCCCGGGTATAAGTACTTC	CASSPGYKYF
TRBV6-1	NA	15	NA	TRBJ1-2	TGTGCCAGCAGAACCCTTGCACAGGGAAACTATGGCTACACCTTC	CASRTLAQGNYGYTF
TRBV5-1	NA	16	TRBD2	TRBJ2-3	TGCGCCAGCAGCCCGGGACTAGCAGAAAGCACAGATACGCAGTATTTT	CASSPGLAESTDTQYF
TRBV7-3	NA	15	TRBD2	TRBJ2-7	TGTGCCAGCAGCTTAACCGGGACTAGCGCCTTAGAGCAGTACTTC	CASSLTGTSALEQYF
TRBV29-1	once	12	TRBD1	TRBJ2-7	TGCAGCGCGGGACAGGTGGGAAACGAGCAGTACTTC	CSAGQVGNEQYF
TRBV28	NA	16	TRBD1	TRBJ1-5	TGTGCCAGCAGTTCCCGGACAGGGGGCTCCGGTCAGCCCCAGCATTTT	CASSSRTGGSGQPQHF
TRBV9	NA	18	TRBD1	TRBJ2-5	TGTGCCAGCAGCCCTCGGGGTGAGGGGGCCTCGTACCAAGAGACCCAGTACTTC	CASSPRGEGASYQETQYF
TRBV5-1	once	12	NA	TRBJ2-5	TGCGCCAGCAGCTCAGACAGGGAGACCCAGTACTTC	CASSSDRETQYF
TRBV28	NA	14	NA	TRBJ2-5	TGTGCCAGCAGTGCCATGGGAGTAAAAGAGACCCAGTACTTC	CASSAMGVKETQYF
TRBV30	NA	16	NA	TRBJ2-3	TGTGCCTGGAGGATCACACGGACGGCGGGCCCAGATACGCAGTATTTT	CAWRITRTAGPDTQYF
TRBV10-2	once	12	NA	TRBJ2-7	TGCGCCAGCGGAGCAGGACCCTACGAGCAGTACTTC	CASGAGPYEQYF
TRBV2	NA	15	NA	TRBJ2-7	TGTGCCAGCATCCATCTGGGGCTCCACACCTACGAGCAGTACTTC	CASIHLGLHTYEQYF
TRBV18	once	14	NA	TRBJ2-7	TGTGCCAGCTCACCACGCAGGGTATCGGACGAGCAGTACTTC	CASSPRRVSDEQYF
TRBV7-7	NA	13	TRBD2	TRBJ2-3	TGTGCCAGCAGCCCGGCGGGGGGGTACACGCAGTATTTT	CASSPAGGYTQYF
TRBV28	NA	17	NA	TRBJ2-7	TGTGCCAGCAGACTCCTAAGGGGGGGAAGAGGCTCCTACGAGCAGTACTTC	CASRLLRGGRGSYEQYF
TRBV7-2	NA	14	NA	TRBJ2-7	TGTGCCAGCAGCTTAGGTGGCACAGTCTACGAGCAGTACTTC	CASSLGGTVYEQYF
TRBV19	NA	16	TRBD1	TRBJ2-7	TGTGCCAGTAGTATAGCCGCGGGCAGGGGGCAATACGAGCAGTACTTC	CASSIAAGRGQYEQYF
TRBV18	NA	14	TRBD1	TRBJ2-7	TGTGCCAGCTCCACAGGGGGCCTTTCCTACGAGCAGTACTTC	CASSTGGLSYEQYF
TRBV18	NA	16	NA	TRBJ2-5	TGTGCCAGCTCACCTACTTTAGCGGACTCGCAAGAGACCCAGTACTTC	CASSPTLADSQETQYF
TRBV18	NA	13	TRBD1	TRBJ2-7	TGTGCCAGCTCACCGACAGGGGGCAAAGAGCAGTACTTC	CASSPTGGKEQYF
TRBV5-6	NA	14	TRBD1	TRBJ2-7	TGTGCCAGCAGCTCTAGGACAGGGATCTACGAGCAGTACTTC	CASSSRTGIYEQYF
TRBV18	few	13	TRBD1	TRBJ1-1	TGTGCCAGCTCAACAAAGACAGGGGTTGAAGCTTTCTTT	CASSTKTGVEAFF
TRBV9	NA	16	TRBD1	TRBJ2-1	TGTGCCAGCAGCGCTAGGGGGCTCCTCTCCTACAATGAGCAGTTCTTC	CASSARGLLSYNEQFF
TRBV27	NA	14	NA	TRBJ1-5	TGTGCCAGCAGTTCGGAAGGAAAACGGCAGCCCCAGCATTTT	CASSSEGKRQPQHF
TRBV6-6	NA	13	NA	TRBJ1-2	TGTGCCAGCAGTTACCCGGGGGGCTATGGCTACACCTTC	CASSYPGGYGYTF
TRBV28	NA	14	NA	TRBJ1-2	TGTGCCAGCAGTCACTCAACCCTTGGGGGGGGCTACACCTTC	CASSHSTLGGGYTF
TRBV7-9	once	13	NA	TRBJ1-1	TGTGCCAGCAGCTATATTATGAACACTGAAGCTTTCTTT	CASSYIMNTEAFF
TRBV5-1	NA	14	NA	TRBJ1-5	TGCGCCAGCAGCCCGGGGGCCTCGAATCAGCCCCAGCATTTT	CASSPGASNQPQHF
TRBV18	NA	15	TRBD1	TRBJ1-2	TGTGCCAGCTCACCACCGGGGGACAGAAACTATGGCTACACCTTC	CASSPPGDRNYGYTF
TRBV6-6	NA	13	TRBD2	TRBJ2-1	TGTGCCAGCACTGGCGGGAGGGGGAATGAGCAGTTCTTC	CASTGGRGNEQFF
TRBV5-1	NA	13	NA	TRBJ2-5	TGCGCCAGCAGCTTTTGGGGTAGAGAGACCCAGTACTTC	CASSFWGRETQYF
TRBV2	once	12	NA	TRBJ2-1	TGTGCCACTGCGGGCAGTTACAATGAGCAGTTCTTC	CATAGSYNEQFF
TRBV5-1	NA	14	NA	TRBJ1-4	TGCGCCAGCAGCTTAGGGGAGGGCAATGAAAAACTGTTTTTT	CASSLGEGNEKLFF
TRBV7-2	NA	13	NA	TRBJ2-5	TGTGCCAGCAGCTTATTTATCAGCGAGACCCAGTACTTC	CASSLFISETQYF
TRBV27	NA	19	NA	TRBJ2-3	TGTGCCAGCAGTTTAAAAGGCCGCCTAATGAGCGGGAGCACAGATACGCAGTATTTT	CASSLKGRLMSGSTDTQYF
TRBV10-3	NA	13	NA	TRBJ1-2	TGTGCCATCAGTGAGCAGGGGAACTATGGCTACACCTTC	CAISEQGNYGYTF
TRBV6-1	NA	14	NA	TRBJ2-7	TGTGCCAGCATTAGAAGGGACGGGTTCTACGAGCAGTACTTC	CASIRRDGFYEQYF
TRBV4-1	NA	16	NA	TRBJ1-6	TGCGCCAGCAGCCAAGATCCGGCGGTCTATAATTCACCCCTCCACTTT	CASSQDPAVYNSPLHF
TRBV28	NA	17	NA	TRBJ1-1	TGTGCCAGCAGTTACCTCTCTCCGGGCCCCAGTAGCGGTGAAGCTTTCTTT	CASSYLSPGPSSGEAFF
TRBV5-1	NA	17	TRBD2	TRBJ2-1	TGCGCCAGCAGCTTGCAACGCGGGAGTCGGCCCAACAATGAGCAGTTCTTC	CASSLQRGSRPNNEQFF